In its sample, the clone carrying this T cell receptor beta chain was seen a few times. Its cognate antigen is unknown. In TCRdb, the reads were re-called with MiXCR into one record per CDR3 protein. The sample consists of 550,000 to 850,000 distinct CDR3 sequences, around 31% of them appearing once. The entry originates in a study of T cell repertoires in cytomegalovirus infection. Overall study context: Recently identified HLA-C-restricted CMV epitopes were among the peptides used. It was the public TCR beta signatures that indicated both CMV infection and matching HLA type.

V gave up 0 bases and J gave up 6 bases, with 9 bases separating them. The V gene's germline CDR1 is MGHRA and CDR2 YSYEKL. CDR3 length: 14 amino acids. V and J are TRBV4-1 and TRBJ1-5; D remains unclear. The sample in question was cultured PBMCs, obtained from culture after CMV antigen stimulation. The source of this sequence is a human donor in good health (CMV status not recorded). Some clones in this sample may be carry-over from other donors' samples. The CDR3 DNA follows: TGCGCCAGCAGCCAAGAAGGGCACGGTCAGCCCCAGCATTTT. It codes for CASSQEGHGQPQHF.